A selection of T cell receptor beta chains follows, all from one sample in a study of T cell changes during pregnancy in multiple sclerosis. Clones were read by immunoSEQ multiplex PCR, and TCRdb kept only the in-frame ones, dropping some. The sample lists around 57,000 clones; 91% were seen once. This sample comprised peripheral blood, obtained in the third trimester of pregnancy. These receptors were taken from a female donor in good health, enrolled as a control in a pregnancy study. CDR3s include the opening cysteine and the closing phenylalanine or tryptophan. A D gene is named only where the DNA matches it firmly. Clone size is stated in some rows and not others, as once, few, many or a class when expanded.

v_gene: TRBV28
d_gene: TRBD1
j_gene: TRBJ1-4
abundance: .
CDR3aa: CASSLYRGGEKLFF
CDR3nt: TGTGCCAGCAGTTTATACAGGGGGGGTGAAAAACTGTTTTTT

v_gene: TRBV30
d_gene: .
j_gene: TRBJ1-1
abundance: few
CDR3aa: CAWSVEGSEAFF
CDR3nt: TGTGCCTGGAGTGTAGAGGGTTCGGAAGCTTTCTTT

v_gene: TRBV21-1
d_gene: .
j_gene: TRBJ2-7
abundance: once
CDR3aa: CASSLNPPTGGLYEQYF
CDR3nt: TGTGCCAGCAGCCTCAATCCGCCGACAGGGGGCCTCTACGAGCAGTACTTC

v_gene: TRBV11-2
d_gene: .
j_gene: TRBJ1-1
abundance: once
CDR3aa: CASRGLRDRSEAFF
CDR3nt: TGTGCCAGCAGGGGACTCAGGGATAGGTCTGAAGCTTTCTTT

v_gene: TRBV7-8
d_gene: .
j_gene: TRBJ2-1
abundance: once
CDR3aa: CASSLERLGARQFF
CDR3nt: TGTGCCAGCAGCTTAGAACGATTGGGCGCGCGGCAGTTCTTC

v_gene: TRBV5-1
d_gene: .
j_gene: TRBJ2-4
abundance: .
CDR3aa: CASSLVPEVNIQYF
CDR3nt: TGCGCCAGCAGCTTGGTACCGGAGGTAAACATTCAGTACTTC

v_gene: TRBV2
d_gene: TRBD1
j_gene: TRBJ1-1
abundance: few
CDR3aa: CASSAGGQGAYTEAFF
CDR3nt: TGTGCCAGCAGTGCAGGGGGACAGGGAGCTTACACTGAAGCTTTCTTT

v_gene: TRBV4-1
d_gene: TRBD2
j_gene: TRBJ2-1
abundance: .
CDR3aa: CASRALGLAGGPSSYNEQFF
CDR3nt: TGCGCCAGCAGGGCCTTAGGACTAGCGGGGGGCCCTAGCTCCTACAATGAGCAGTTCTTC

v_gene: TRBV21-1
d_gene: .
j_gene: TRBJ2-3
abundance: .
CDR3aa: CASSPCPRTSDTRKTSTDTQYF
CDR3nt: TGTGCCAGCAGCCCCTGCCCACGGACTAGCGATACCCGTAAGACTAGCACTGATACGCAGTATTTT

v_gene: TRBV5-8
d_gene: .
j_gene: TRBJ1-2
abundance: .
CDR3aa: CASSLARGSNYGYTF
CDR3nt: TGTGCCAGCAGCTTGGCCAGGGGATCTAACTATGGCTACACCTTC

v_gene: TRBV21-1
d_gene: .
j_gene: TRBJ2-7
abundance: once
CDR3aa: CASSKGEQGARYEQYF
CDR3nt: TGTGCCAGCAGCAAAGGCGAACAGGGGGCTAGGTACGAGCAGTACTTC

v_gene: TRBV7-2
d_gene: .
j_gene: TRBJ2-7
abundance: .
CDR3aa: CASQDSYEQYF
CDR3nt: TGTGCCAGCCAGGACTCCTACGAGCAGTACTTC

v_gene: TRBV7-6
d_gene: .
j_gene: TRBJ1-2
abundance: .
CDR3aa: CASSPGTHHGYTF
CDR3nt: TGTGCCAGCAGCCCAGGGACACATCATGGCTACACCTTC

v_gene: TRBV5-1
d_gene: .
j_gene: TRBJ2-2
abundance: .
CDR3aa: CASSSPEQALFF
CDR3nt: TGCGCCAGCAGCTCCCCTGAACAGGCGCTGTTTTTT

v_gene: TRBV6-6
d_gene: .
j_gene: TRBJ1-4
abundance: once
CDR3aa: CASKRPGEKLFF
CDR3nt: TGTGCCAGCAAAAGGCCGGGGGAAAAACTGTTTTTT

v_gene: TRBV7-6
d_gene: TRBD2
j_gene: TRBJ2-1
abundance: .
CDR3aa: CASSLGAGGPGEQFF
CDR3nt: TGTGCCAGCAGCTTAGGGGCGGGGGGGCCCGGTGAGCAGTTCTTC

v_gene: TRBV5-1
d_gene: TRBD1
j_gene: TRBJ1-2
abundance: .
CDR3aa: CASGPGTALYGYTF
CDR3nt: TGCGCCAGCGGACCCGGGACAGCCCTCTATGGCTACACCTTC

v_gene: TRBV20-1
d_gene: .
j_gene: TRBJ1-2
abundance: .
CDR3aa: CSGALGNGYTF
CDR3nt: TGCAGTGGGGCCCTCGGGAACGGCTACACCTTC

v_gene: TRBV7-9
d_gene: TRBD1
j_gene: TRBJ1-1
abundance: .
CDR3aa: CASIVGTGRVNTEAFF
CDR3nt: TGTGCCAGCATCGTGGGGACAGGGAGAGTCAACACTGAAGCTTTCTTT

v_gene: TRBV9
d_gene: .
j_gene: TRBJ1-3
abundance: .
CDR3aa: CASSVARSGNTIYF
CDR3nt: TGTGCCAGCAGCGTAGCTAGATCTGGAAACACCATATATTTT

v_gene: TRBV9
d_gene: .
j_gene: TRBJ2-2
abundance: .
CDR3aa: CASSPRETGGELFF
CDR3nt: TGTGCCAGCAGCCCCCGGGAGACGGGCGGGGAGCTGTTTTTT

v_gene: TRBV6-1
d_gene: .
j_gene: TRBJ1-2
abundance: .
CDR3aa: CASSEGLSYGYTF
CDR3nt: TGTGCCAGCAGCGAGGGACTTTCATATGGCTACACCTTC

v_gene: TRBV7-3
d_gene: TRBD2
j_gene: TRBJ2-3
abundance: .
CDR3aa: CASSLSGGATDTQYF
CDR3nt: TGTGCCAGCAGCTTATCCGGGGGGGCAACAGATACGCAGTATTTT

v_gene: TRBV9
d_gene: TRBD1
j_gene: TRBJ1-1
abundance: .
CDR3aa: CASSVAAGGTEAFF
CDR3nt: TGTGCCAGCAGCGTAGCAGCAGGGGGCACTGAAGCTTTCTTT

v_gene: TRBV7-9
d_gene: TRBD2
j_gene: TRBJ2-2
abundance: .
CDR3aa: CASSPREAGAGAGELFF
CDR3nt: TGTGCCAGCAGCCCAAGAGAAGCGGGAGCCGGGGCCGGGGAGCTGTTTTTT

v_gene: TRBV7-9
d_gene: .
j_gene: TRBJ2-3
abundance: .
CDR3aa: CASSPRTLLRDTQYF
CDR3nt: TGTGCCAGCAGCCCACGAACCCTACTCCGGGATACGCAGTATTTT

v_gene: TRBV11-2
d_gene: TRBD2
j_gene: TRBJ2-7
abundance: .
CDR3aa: CASSLEAGGGEQYF
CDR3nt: TGTGCCAGCAGCTTAGAGGCTGGCGGGGGTGAGCAGTACTTC

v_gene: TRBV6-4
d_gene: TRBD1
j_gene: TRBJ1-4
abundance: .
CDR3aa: CASSPDSTGEAEKLFF
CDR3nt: TGTGCCAGCAGTCCCGATTCGACAGGGGAAGCTGAAAAACTGTTTTTT

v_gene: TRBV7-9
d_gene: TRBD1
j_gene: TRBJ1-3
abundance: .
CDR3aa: CASSLGDRDSGNTIYF
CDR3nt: TGTGCCAGCAGCTTAGGGGACAGGGATTCTGGAAACACCATATATTTT

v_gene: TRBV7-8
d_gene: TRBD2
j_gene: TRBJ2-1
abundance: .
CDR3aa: CASSQEVAGGWQFF
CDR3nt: TGTGCCAGCAGCCAAGAGGTAGCGGGCGGGTGGCAGTTCTTC

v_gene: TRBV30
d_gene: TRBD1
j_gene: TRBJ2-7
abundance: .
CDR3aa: CACLPDRGGYEQYF
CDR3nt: TGTGCCTGTCTTCCGGACAGGGGAGGCTACGAGCAGTACTTC

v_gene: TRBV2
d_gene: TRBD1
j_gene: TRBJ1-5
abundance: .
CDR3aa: CASTRQGDQPQHF
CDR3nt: TGTGCCAGCACTCGACAGGGGGATCAGCCCCAGCATTTT

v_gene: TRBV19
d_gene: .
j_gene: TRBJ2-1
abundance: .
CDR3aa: CATLSERDEQFF
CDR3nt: TGTGCCACCCTTTCGGAGAGGGATGAGCAGTTCTTC

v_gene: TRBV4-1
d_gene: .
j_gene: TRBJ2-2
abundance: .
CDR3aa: CASSQDSWLLPNTGELFF
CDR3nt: TGCGCCAGCAGCCAAGACAGTTGGCTCTTACCTAACACCGGGGAGCTGTTTTTT

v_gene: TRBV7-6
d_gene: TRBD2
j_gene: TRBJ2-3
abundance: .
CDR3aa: CASSLGKTSARTDTQYF
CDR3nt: TGTGCCAGCAGCTTGGGGAAGACTAGCGCCCGCACAGATACGCAGTATTTT

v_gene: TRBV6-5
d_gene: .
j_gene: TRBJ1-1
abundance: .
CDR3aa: CASSYSIGAMNTEAFF
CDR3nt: TGTGCCAGCAGTTACTCGATAGGGGCAATGAACACTGAAGCTTTCTTT

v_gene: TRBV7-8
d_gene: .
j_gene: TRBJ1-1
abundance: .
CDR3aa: CASSLEGTFHTEAFF
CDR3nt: TGTGCCAGCAGCTTGGAGGGCACATTCCACACTGAAGCTTTCTTT

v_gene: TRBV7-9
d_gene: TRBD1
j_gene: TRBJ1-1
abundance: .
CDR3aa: CASSLRGQGYSSTEAFF
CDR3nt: TGTGCCAGCAGCCTCCGGGGACAGGGATATTCGAGCACTGAAGCTTTCTTT

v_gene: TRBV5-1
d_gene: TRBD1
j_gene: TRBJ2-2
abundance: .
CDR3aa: CASSPGQVNTGELFF
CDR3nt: TGCGCCAGCAGCCCGGGACAGGTTAACACCGGGGAGCTGTTTTTT

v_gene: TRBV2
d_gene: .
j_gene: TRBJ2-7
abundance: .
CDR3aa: CALGVSDEQYF
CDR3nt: TGTGCCCTAGGGGTCTCCGACGAGCAGTACTTC

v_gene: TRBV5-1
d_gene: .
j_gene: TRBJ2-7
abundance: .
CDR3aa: CASSSAGLRRGAYEQYF
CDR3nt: TGCGCCAGCAGCTCCGCAGGGCTTAGGCGGGGCGCCTACGAGCAGTACTTC

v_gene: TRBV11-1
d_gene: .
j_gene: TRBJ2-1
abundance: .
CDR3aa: CATLELGEQFF
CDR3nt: TGTGCCACCTTAGAACTGGGCGAGCAGTTCTTC

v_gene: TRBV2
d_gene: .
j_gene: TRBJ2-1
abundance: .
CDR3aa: CASGHATNEQFF
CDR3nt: TGTGCCAGCGGACACGCAACAAATGAGCAGTTCTTC

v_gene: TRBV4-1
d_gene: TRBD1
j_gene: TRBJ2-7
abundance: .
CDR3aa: CASSLNPGTDPTMGYF
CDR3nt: TGCGCCAGCAGTCTCAACCCCGGGACAGACCCTACGATGGGGTACTTC

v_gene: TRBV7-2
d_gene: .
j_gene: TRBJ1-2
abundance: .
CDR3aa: CASSPERTTNYGYTF
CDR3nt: TGTGCCAGCAGCCCCGAGCGGACCACTAACTATGGCTACACCTTC

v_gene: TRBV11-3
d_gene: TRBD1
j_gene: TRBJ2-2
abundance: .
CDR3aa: CASSPGQGLSTGELFF
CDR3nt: TGTGCCAGCAGCCCCGGACAGGGATTAAGCACCGGGGAGCTGTTTTTT